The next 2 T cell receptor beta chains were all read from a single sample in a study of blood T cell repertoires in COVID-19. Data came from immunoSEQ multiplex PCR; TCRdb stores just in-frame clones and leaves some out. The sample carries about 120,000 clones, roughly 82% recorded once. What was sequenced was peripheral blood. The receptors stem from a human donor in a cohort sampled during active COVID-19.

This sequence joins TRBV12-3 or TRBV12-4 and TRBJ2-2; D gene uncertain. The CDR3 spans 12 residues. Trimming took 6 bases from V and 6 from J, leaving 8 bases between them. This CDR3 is CASRPSAGELFF. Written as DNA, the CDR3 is TGTGCCAGCAGACCATCAGCCGGGGAGCTGTTTTTT.

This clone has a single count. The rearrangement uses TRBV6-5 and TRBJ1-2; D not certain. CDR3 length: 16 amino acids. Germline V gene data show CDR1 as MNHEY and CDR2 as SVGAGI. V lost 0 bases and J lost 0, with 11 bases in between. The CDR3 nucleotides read TGTGCCAGCAGTTACTCGGACTATAAAGCTAACTATGGCTACACCTTC. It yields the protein CASSYSDYKANYGYTF.